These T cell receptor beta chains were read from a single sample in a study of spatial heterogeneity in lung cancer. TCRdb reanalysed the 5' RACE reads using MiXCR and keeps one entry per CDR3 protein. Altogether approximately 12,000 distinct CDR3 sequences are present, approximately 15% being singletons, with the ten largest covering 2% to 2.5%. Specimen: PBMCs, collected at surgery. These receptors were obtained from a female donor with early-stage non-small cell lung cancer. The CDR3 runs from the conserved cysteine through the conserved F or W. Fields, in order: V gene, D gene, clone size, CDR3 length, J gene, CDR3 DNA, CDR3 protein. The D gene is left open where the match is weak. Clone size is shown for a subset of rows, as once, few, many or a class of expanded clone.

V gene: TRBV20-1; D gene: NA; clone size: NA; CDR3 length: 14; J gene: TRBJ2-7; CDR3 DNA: TGCAGTGCTAAATGGTGGGACTTCTCCTACGAGCAGTACTTC; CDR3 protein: CSAKWWDFSYEQYF
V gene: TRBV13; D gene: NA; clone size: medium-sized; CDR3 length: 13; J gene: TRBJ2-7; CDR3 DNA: TGTGCCGGCAAGACAGTGCTCCCCTACGAGCAGTACTTC; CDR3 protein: CAGKTVLPYEQYF
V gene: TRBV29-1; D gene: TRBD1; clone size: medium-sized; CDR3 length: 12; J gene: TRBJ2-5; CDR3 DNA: TGCAGCGGTCGACAGGGGCAAGAGACCCAGTACTTC; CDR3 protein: CSGRQGQETQYF
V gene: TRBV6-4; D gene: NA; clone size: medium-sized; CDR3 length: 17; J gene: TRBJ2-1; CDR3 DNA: TGTGCCAGCAGTGTTCCCAACGGGCCGAGCTCCTACAATGAGCAGTTCTTC; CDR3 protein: CASSVPNGPSSYNEQFF
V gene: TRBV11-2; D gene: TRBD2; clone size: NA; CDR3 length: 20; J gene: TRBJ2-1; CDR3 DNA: TGTGCCAGCAGCTTCCCAATAGGAGCCGGACTAGCGGGGCACTACAATGAGCAGTTCTTC; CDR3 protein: CASSFPIGAGLAGHYNEQFF
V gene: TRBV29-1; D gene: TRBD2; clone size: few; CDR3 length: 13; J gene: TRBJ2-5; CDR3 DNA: TGCAGCGTTTTCGGGAGGGCAGGAAAGACCCAGTACTTC; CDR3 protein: CSVFGRAGKTQYF
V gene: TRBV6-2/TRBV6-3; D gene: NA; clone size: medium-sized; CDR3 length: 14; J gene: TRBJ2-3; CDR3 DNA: TGTGCCAGCAGGGCGCGGCTTTACACAGATACGCAGTATTTT; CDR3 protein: CASRARLYTDTQYF
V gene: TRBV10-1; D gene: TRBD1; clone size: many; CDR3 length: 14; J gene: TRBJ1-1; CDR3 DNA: TGCGCCAGCGGGCGAAAAGGGGGCAACACTGAAGCTTTCTTT; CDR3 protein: CASGRKGGNTEAFF
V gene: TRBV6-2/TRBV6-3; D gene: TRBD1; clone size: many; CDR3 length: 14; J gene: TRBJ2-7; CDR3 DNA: TGTGCCAGCAGTCGATGGACAGGGACCTACGAGCAGTACTTC; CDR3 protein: CASSRWTGTYEQYF
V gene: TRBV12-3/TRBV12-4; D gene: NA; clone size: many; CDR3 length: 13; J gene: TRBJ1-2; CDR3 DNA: TGTGCCAGCAGTTTAGCGGAAAACTATGGCTACACCTTC; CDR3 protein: CASSLAENYGYTF
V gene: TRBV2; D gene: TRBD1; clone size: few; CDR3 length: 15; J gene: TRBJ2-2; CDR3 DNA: TGTGCCAGCAGTGAAACAGGGGCTAACATCGGGGAGCTGTTTTTT; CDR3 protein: CASSETGANIGELFF
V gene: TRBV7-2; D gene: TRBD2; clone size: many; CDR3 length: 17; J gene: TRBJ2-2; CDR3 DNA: TGTGCCAGCAGCTTAGCCGGCGGGAGACGACGGACCGGGGAGCTGTTTTTT; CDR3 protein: CASSLAGGRRRTGELFF
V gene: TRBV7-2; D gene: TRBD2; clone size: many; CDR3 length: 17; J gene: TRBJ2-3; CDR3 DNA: TGTGCCAGCAGCCCATTGAAATACGCGGGAGGGCCAAGCACGCAGTATTTT; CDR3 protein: CASSPLKYAGGPSTQYF
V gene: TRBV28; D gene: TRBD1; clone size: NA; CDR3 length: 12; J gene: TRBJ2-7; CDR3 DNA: TGTGCCAGCCGGGACAGGGTCTACGAGCAGTACTTC; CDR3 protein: CASRDRVYEQYF
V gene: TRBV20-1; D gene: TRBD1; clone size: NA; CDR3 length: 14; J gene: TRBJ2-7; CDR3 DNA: TGCAGTGCTACCCCGACAGGGACGGGATACGAGCAGTACTTC; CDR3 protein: CSATPTGTGYEQYF
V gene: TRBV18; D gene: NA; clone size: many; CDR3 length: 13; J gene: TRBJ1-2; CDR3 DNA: TGTGCCAGCTCACCGGAGGGAAACTATGGCTACACCTTC; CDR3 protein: CASSPEGNYGYTF
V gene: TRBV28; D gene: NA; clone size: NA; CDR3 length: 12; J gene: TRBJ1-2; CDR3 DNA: TGTGCCAGCAGCTTGGCGGGGTCTGGCTACACCTTC; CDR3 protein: CASSLAGSGYTF
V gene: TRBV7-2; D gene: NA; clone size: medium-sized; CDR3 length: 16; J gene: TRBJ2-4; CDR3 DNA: TGTGCCAGCAGCTTAGGAGTCCCACTAGCCAAAAACATTCAGTACTTC; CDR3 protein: CASSLGVPLAKNIQYF
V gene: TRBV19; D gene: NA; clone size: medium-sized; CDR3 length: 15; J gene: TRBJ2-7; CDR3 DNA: TGTGCCAGTAGTATAGGAGGCAGAGGGACCTACGAGCAGTACTTC; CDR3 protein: CASSIGGRGTYEQYF
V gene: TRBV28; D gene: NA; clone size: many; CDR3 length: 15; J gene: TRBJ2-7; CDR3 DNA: TGTGCCAGCACCAAAACTCCGTTGGGCTCCTACGAGCAGTACTTC; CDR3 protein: CASTKTPLGSYEQYF
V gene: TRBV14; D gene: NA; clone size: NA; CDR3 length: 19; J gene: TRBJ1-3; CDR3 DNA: TGTGCCAGCAGCCTTTGGACGGCCGAAGGGTACAACCTTGGAAACACCATATATTTT; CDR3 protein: CASSLWTAEGYNLGNTIYF
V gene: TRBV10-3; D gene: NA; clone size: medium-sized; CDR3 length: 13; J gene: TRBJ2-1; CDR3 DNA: TGTGCCATCAGTGATATGGCTCCCAATGAGCAGTTCTTC; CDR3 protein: CAISDMAPNEQFF
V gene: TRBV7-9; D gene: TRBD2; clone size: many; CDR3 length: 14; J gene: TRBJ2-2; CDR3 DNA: TGTGCCAGCAGGAACCTAGCGGGAGCCGGGGAGCTGTTTTTT; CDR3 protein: CASRNLAGAGELFF
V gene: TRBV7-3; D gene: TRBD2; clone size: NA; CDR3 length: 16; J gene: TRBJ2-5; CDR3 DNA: TGTGCCAGCAGCCAAAATGGCGGGAGTAGCGGGGAGACCCAGTACTTC; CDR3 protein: CASSQNGGSSGETQYF
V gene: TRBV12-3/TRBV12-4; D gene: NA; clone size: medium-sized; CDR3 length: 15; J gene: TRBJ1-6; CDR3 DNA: TGTGCCAGCAGTTTTACAGGGCCGGGGAATTCACCCCTCCACTTT; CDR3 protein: CASSFTGPGNSPLHF
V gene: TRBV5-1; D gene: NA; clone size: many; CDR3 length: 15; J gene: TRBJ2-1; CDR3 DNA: TGCGCCAGCAGCTTGGTTGGCGAAGCCTACAATGAGCAGTTCTTC; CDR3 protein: CASSLVGEAYNEQFF
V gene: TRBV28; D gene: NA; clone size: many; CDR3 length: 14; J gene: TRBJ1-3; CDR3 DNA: TGTGCCAGCAGCCTACTAAGCTCTGGAAACACCATATATTTT; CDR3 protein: CASSLLSSGNTIYF
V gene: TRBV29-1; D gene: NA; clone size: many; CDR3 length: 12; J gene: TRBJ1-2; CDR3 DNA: TGCAGCGTAACGGCCCCTCCTAGCGGCTACACCTTC; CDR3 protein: CSVTAPPSGYTF
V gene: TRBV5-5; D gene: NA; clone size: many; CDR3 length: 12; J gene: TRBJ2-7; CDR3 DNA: TGTGCCAGCAGCTTGGTCGCCTACGAGCAGTACTTC; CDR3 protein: CASSLVAYEQYF
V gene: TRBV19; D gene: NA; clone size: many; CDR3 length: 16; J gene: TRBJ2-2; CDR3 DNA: TGTGCCAGTAGTATAGATTGGGGAGTCGACACCGGGGAGCTGTTTTTT; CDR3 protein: CASSIDWGVDTGELFF
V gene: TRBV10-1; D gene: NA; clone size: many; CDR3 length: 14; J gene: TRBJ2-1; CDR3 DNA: TGCGCCAGCAGTCAGGGGAAGTCCTACAATGAGCAGTTCTTC; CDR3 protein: CASSQGKSYNEQFF
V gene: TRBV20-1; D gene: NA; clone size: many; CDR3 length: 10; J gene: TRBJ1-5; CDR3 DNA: TGCAGTGCTCTGCTCACTACCCAGCATTTT; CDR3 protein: CSALLTTQHF
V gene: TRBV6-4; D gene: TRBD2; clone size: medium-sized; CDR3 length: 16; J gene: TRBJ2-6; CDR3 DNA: TGTGCCAGCAGCGTTATAGCGGGAGCTGGGGCCAACGTCCTGACTTTC; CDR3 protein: CASSVIAGAGANVLTF
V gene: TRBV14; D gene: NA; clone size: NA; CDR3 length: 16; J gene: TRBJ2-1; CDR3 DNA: TGTGCCAGCAGCCCCAGGGTTTTAGCCTCCTACAATGAGCAGTTCTTC; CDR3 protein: CASSPRVLASYNEQFF
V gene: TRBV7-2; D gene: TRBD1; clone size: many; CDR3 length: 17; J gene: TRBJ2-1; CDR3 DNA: TGTGCCAGCAGCTTCTCCTTAGCTGGGACAGGGGTCAATGAGCAGTTCTTC; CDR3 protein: CASSFSLAGTGVNEQFF